Following are 3 T cell receptor beta chains from one sample sequenced in a study of a mutant IDH1 vaccine in newly diagnosed glioma. The time point is: week 5, during vaccination. Vaccination comprised doses that each held 300 ug of mutant IDH1 20-mer peptide, plus topical imiquimod. These receptors are not linked to any known antigen. Clones were read by immunoSEQ multiplex PCR, and TCRdb kept only the in-frame ones, dropping some. The profile shows around 25,000 clones, 70% to 85% of them singletons. This specimen was PBMCs, taken from a glioma patient whose treatment included an IDH1 peptide vaccine. These TCRs come from a man in his forties or fifties with glioma. Some clones in this sample may be carry-over from other donors' samples.

CDR3 nucleotide sequence: TGTGCCAGCAGCCAGGGACTCCCCGAAGGGAATACGCAGTATTTT. Protein product: CASSQGLPEGNTQYF. V is TRBV5-6 and J is TRBJ2-3, with D possibly TRBD2 on 6 matching bases. Per germline, CDR1 SGHDT and CDR2 YYEEEE. The V and J ends lost 4 bases and 7 bases respectively, with 19 bases between them. This CDR3 region has 15 residues.

The chain joins TRBV10-1 to TRBJ2-2, with 9 bases that match TRBD2. The CDR3 covers 14 residues. J gave up 3 bases and V 8 bases, and 4 bases lay outside the gene matches. CDR1 is WNHNN, CDR2 SYGVQD, per germline (reference sequence). CDR3 region: CASSIAGDTGELFF. The CDR3 nucleotides read TGCGCCAGCTCCATAGCGGGGGACACCGGGGAGCTGTTTTTT.

Only one count was recorded for this clone. The rearrangement joins TRBV4-1 to TRBJ1-1; 9 nucleotides line up with TRBD1. Germline V gene data show CDR1 as MGHRA and CDR2 as YSYEKL. Trimming cost V 4 bases and J 4 bases; bases outside gene matches: 7. The CDR3 has 15 residues. DNA for the CDR3: TGCGCCAGCAGCCCGGAACAGGGGGCCGGCACTGAAGCTTTCTTT. Residues: CASSPEQGAGTEAFF.